Presented here are 26 T cell receptor beta chains from one specimen sequenced in a study of T-cell memory formation after mild COVID-19. TCRdb independently ran MiXCR on the 5' RACE reads; one entry per CDR3 protein. The table shows more than 350,000 distinct CDR3 sequences, with 20% to 25% occurring only once. The material sequenced was PBMCs or a T cell subset sorted from them (not recorded which). The receptor set was obtained from an adult woman who had mild COVID-19 (a few samples of this study predate the infection). Cell type and time point are not known.

The chain joins TRBV6-6 to TRBJ1-2, with D maybe TRBD1 (6 bases). V was pared by 0 bases and J by 3 bases, with 20 bases between. Germline CDR1 reads MNHNY; CDR2 reads SVGAGI (reference sequence). There are 18 residues in the CDR3. For the CDR3, the DNA is TGTGCCAGCAGTTACTCTGCCAGGGGACGTGGAACGGACTATGGCTACACCTTC. It encodes CASSYSARGRGTDYGYTF.

V gene TRBV12-3 or TRBV12-4 combines with J gene TRBJ1-2, with 9 bases lining up with TRBD1. The CDR3 extends over 15 amino acids. J was trimmed by 4 bases and V by 5 bases; bases with no gene match: 8. The DNA of the CDR3 is TGTGCCAGCAGTAAACAGGGGGCGCTGGGCTATGGCTACACCTTC. It is translated as CASSKQGALGYGYTF.

This clonotype was counted only a few times. This chain connects TRBV7-9 to TRBJ2-5; the D gene is possibly TRBD2 (6 bases). Germline CDR1 and CDR2: SEHNR and FQNEAQ (reference sequence). V shed 5 bases and J shed 7 bases, with 17 bases lying between them. CDR3 length equals 14 residues. The CDR3 DNA follows: TGTGCCAGCAGCCCGGGACTCCGGTTGGGGACCCAGTACTTC. Its translation is CASSPGLRLGTQYF.

This clonotype was observed a handful of times. J is TRBJ2-7 and V is TRBV20-1; the D is unclear. CDR3 length: 14 amino acids. CDR1 and CDR2 (germline): DFQATT, SNEGSKA (reference sequence). The V and J ends lost 0 bases and 1 base respectively, with 10 bases between them. DNA for the CDR3: TGCAGTGCTAGAGATCCCCGACGTTCCTACGAGCAGTACTTC. This encodes CSARDPRRSYEQYF.

The gene calls are TRBV19 and TRBJ2-1; 10 nucleotides align to TRBD2. V shed 4 bases and J 7 bases; nucleotides not matched to a gene: 4. Germline CDR1 LNHDA, CDR2 SQIVND (reference sequence). The CDR3 covers 14 residues. The CDR3 loop reads CASSKIAGGNEQFF. The CDR3 nucleotides are TGTGCCAGTAGTAAGATAGCGGGGGGAAATGAGCAGTTCTTC.

This clonotype was counted many times. The J gene is TRBJ2-7, the V gene TRBV3-1; D may be TRBD1 (5 bases). V lost 2 bases and J 5 bases, leaving 16 bases between the germline ends. CDR1 is LGHDT, CDR2 YNNKEL, per germline (reference sequence). CDR3 size: 15 residues. Written as DNA, the CDR3 is TGTGCCAGCAGCCAACAGGGCGCGTGGCCCCACGAGCAGTACTTC. Its protein product is CASSQQGAWPHEQYF.

The rearrangement links TRBV7-9 to TRBJ2-7; D is possibly TRBD1 (5 bases). Trimming stripped 5 bases from V and 0 bases from J, with 20 bases between. Germline CDR1 and CDR2: SEHNR and FQNEAQ (reference sequence). This CDR3 contains 17 residues. CDR3 sequence: CASSPRLRTPSSYEQYF. The CDR3 coding sequence is TGTGCCAGCAGCCCACGCCTCAGGACACCCTCCTCCTACGAGCAGTACTTC.

The rearrangement links TRBV4-3 to TRBJ1-2; D unresolved. Deletions cut 0 bases from V and 8 bases from J, with 13 bases between. Germline values: CDR1 LGHNA, CDR2 YSLEER. This CDR3 is 14 amino acids long. The CDR3 sequence is CASSQDGVTGGYTF. The DNA for the CDR3 is TGCGCCAGCAGCCAAGATGGGGTAACGGGAGGCTACACCTTC.

The rearrangement uses TRBV4-3 and TRBJ1-1; 8 nucleotides align to TRBD1. After removal of 2 bases from V and 5 bases from J, the junction contained 7 bases not matched to a gene. Per the germline V gene, CDR1 is LGHNA and CDR2 is YSLEER. CDR3 length equals 15 residues. The CDR3 spells CASSQTRQGRTEAFF. DNA for the CDR3: TGCGCCAGCAGCCAAACCAGACAGGGGCGGACTGAAGCTTTCTTT.

This clonotype was seen more than once but under ten times. V and J are TRBV2 and TRBJ2-2; a possible D gene is TRBD2 (5 bases). V gave up 8 bases and J gave up 0 bases, with 16 bases separating them. The CDR3 runs 16 residues. CDR1 SNHLY and CDR2 FYNNEI come from the germline V gene. This CDR3 reads CASSRNGDSNTGELFF. DNA for the CDR3: TGTGCCAGCTCACGAAACGGGGATTCGAACACCGGGGAGCTGTTTTTT.

This clonotype was detected only once. J is TRBJ2-7 and V is TRBV20-1, with D perhaps matching TRBD2 (6 bases). The CDR3 sequence is 14 residues long. Trimming removed 6 bases from V and 2 bases from J, with 17 bases in between. Germline CDR1 and CDR2: DFQATT and SNEGSKA (reference sequence). The CDR3 DNA is TGCAGTGCCAAACGTCAGCCGGGGGCCTACGAGCAGTACTTC. Translating it yields CSAKRQPGAYEQYF.

This clonotype was detected a few times. This chain links TRBV4-1 with TRBJ1-2; 12 bases are a match to TRBD1. J was trimmed by 6 bases and V by 0 bases; bases with no gene match: 8. The CDR3 is 17 residues long. Germline assignment: CDR1 MGHRA and CDR2 YSYEKL. The CDR3 here is CASSQEGTGGKAHGYTF. Written as DNA, the CDR3 is TGCGCCAGCAGCCAAGAGGGGACAGGGGGCAAAGCGCATGGCTACACCTTC.

V gene TRBV6-1 combines with J gene TRBJ2-7; 9 nucleotides align to TRBD1. With V trimmed by 1 base and J by 5 bases, 6 bases remained unmatched. The CDR3 is 15 residues long. The germline V gene encodes CDR1 MNHNS and CDR2 SASEGT. The CDR3 DNA reads as TGTGCCAGCAGTGAAGAAACAGGGGGCTTGGACGAGCAGTACTTC. Translation gives CASSEETGGLDEQYF.

This chain links TRBV7-2 with TRBJ1-5, with 8 bases fitting TRBD1. This CDR3 comprises 17 residues. The ends lost 5 bases at V and 6 bases at J; junction bases unmatched: 15. Germline V gene data show CDR1 as SGHTA and CDR2 as FQGNSA. The CDR3 bases are TGTGCCAGCAGCCGCCGCCCGGACAGGGCCGCGGGTCAGCCCCAGCATTTT. Protein sequence: CASSRRPDRAAGQPQHF.

The chain carries TRBV2 and TRBJ1-1; 7 positions match TRBD1. The length of the CDR3 is 13 residues. Germline CDR1 and CDR2: SNHLY and FYNNEI. V gave up 6 bases and J gave up 0 bases; unmatched junction bases: 1. This chain's CDR3 is CASRGQLNTEAFF. The CDR3 nucleotides are TGTGCCAGCAGGGGACAGCTGAACACTGAAGCTTTCTTT.

V gene TRBV7-9 combines with J gene TRBJ2-5; 9 nucleotides match TRBD2. Germline V gives CDR1 SEHNR, CDR2 FQNEAQ (reference sequence). Losses at the gene ends were 3 bases for V and 5 bases for J; bases not matched to a gene: 10. This CDR3 is built from 16 residues. The CDR3 spells CASSFRGGRAQETQYF. Written as DNA, the CDR3 is TGTGCCAGCAGCTTTCGTGGCGGGAGGGCCCAGGAGACCCAGTACTTC.

The chain employs TRBV7-9 and TRBJ2-6, with D possibly matching TRBD2 (6 bases). This CDR3 has 16 amino acids. Between the trimmed V and J ends, which lost 5 bases and 2 bases, there was a span of 13 bases. Germline CDR1 reads SEHNR; CDR2 reads FQNEAQ (reference sequence). The chain's CDR3 is CASSPPTGAGANVLTF. The CDR3 region has the DNA TGTGCCAGCAGCCCCCCCACGGGAGCTGGGGCCAACGTCCTGACTTTC.

Ten or more counts support this clonotype. V and J are TRBV19 and TRBJ2-1; 8 bases are shared with TRBD2. Trimming took 2 bases from V and 7 from J; bases not matched to a gene: 7. CDR3 length: 15 residues. CDR1 and CDR2 (germline): LNHDA, SQIVND (reference sequence). The CDR3 loop is CASSIRGGFGNEQFF. The CDR3 DNA follows: TGTGCCAGTAGTATACGCGGGGGGTTTGGGAATGAGCAGTTCTTC.

This clonotype has only a few counts. The chain employs TRBV20-1 and TRBJ2-7, with 11 bases matching TRBD2. Germline V gene lookup returns CDR1 DFQATT and CDR2 SNEGSKA (reference sequence). V was clipped by 6 bases and J by 3 bases; unmatched bases: 13. The CDR3 runs 16 residues. CDR3 in amino acids: CSAQGHLAGGSYEQYF. Here the CDR3 DNA reads TGCAGTGCCCAGGGCCACCTAGCGGGAGGTAGCTACGAGCAGTACTTC.

V gene TRBV12-3 or TRBV12-4 combines with J gene TRBJ2-7, with D perhaps assigned TRBD1 or TRBD2 (5 bases each). This CDR3 region has 15 residues. V was trimmed by 3 bases and J by 2 bases, leaving 14 bases between them. CDR3 sequence reads: CASSFLGAWPYEQYF. DNA for the CDR3: TGTGCCAGCAGTTTCCTCGGGGCGTGGCCCTACGAGCAGTACTTC.

This clonotype occurred a few times. This chain connects TRBV9 to TRBJ1-6; 10 nucleotides line up with TRBD1. The V and J ends lost 4 bases and 9 bases, in that order; junction bases with no gene match: 10. CDR3 length: 16 residues. Germline CDR1 SGDLS, CDR2 YYNGEE. The CDR3: CASSPRTGGSSSPLHF. CDR3 in DNA: TGTGCCAGCAGCCCGCGGACAGGGGGATCCAGTTCACCCCTCCACTTT.

The rearrangement links TRBV6-2 or TRBV6-3 to TRBJ2-7, with 14 bases aligning to TRBD2. The ends lost 5 bases at V and 5 bases at J; junction bases unmatched: 5. The CDR3 spans 15 residues. The germline V gene has CDR1 MNHEY and CDR2 SVGEGT. In DNA form, the CDR3 reads TGTGCCAGCAGTGTAGGACTAGCGGGAGGTCACGAGCAGTACTTC. Translation: CASSVGLAGGHEQYF.

This chain uses TRBV9 with TRBJ2-5; no definite D call. Germline V gene lookup returns CDR1 SGDLS and CDR2 YYNGEE. The CDR3 spans 13 residues. Deletions cut 3 bases from V and 4 bases from J, with 10 bases between. The CDR3 reads CASSGPGGETQYF. The CDR3 DNA reads as TGTGCCAGCAGCGGACCGGGCGGAGAGACCCAGTACTTC.

This clonotype was found once. This rearrangement joins TRBV2 to TRBJ2-7, with unresolved D. The CDR3 is 13 amino acids. Trimming took 5 bases from V and 3 from J, leaving 11 bases between them. The germline CDR1 and CDR2 sequences are SNHLY and FYNNEI. In nucleotides, the CDR3 is TGTGCCAGCAGTTCGGACGGTTACTACGAGCAGTACTTC. Its translation: CASSSDGYYEQYF.

The CDR3 loop is CASSPRDRPTYEQYF. CDR3 in DNA: TGTGCCAGCTCACCCCGGGACAGACCTACCTACGAGCAGTACTTC. V is TRBV18 and J is TRBJ2-7, with 7 bases lining up with TRBD1. V was pared by 3 bases and J by 2 bases, with 7 bases of the junction left unmatched. CDR3 size: 15 residues. The V gene's germline CDR1 is KGHSH and CDR2 LQKENI.

This clonotype was counted a few times. This chain connects TRBV12-3 or TRBV12-4 to TRBJ1-5; 8 bases fit TRBD1. This CDR3 has 15 amino acids. Trimming removed 5 bases from V and 3 bases from J; junction bases left unmatched: 6. CDR3: CASSPQGAPNQPQHF. CDR3 in DNA: TGTGCCAGCAGTCCCCAGGGGGCCCCCAATCAGCCCCAGCATTTT.